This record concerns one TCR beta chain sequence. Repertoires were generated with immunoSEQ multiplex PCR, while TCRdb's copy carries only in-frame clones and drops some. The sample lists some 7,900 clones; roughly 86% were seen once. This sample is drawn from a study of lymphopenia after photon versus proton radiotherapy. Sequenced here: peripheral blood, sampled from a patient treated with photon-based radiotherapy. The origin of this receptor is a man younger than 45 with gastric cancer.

The chain's CDR3 is CASSFESGRNTGELFF. In DNA, the CDR3 is TGTGCCAGCAGTTTCGAGAGCGGGAGAAACACCGGGGAGCTGTTTTTT. The chain carries TRBV28 and TRBJ2-2; 8 bases map to TRBD2. The CDR3 loop spans 16 amino acids. Per the germline V gene, CDR1 is MDHEN and CDR2 is SYDVKM. V gave up 3 bases and J gave up 2 bases; unmatched junction bases: 5.